This T cell receptor beta chain was retrieved from a study of T cell clones after liver transplantation. About the study: Timepoints were pre-transplant, pre-withdrawal, and after withdrawal was completed or failed.

This CDR3 is 17 amino acids long. Looked up from germline, CDR1 is SGHVS and CDR2 is FNYEAQ. Trimming shortened V by 2 bases and J by 0 bases, and 15 bases separated the two germline ends. Data came from immunoSEQ multiplex PCR; TCRdb stores just in-frame clones and leaves some out. The top ten hold over 2% of the sample, which has roughly 72,000 clones, around 84% seen once. The sequencing used CD4+ T cells from blood, collected less than 50 months after liver transplant. The receptor's source is a human patient who received a liver transplant. Some T cells may have originated in the graft donor. V gene TRBV7-6 combines with J gene TRBJ2-3, with TRBD1 as a possible D gene (6 bases). CDR3 in amino acids: CASSLRQGIASTDTQYF. The CDR3 DNA reads TGTGCCAGCAGCTTAAGGCAGGGGATAGCTAGCACAGATACGCAGTATTTT.